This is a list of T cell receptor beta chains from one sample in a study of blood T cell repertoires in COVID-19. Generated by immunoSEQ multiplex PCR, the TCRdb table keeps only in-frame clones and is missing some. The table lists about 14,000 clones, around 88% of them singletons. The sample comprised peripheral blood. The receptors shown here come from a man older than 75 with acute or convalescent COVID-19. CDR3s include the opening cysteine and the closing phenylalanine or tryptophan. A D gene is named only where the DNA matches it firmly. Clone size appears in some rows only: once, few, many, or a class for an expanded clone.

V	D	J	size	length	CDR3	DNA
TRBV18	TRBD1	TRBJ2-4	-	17	CASSPGTGKEAKNIQYF	TGTGCCAGCTCACCAGGGACAGGGAAAGAAGCCAAAAACATTCAGTACTTC
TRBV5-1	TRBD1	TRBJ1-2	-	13	CASNPRGDGGYTF	TGCGCCAGCAATCCCAGGGGGGACGGTGGCTACACCTTC
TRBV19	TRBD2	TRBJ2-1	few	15	CASRKASGEYNEQFF	TGTGCCAGTAGGAAAGCTAGCGGGGAATACAATGAGCAGTTCTTC
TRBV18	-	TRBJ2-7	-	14	CASSPTSTIYEQYF	TGTGCCAGCTCACCTACTAGCACAATTTACGAGCAGTACTTC
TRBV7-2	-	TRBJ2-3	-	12	CASNLYGVTQYF	TGTGCCAGCAACTTATACGGAGTTACGCAGTATTTT
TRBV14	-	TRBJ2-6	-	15	CASSRDNSGANVLTF	TGTGCCAGCAGCAGGGACAACTCTGGGGCCAACGTCCTGACTTTC
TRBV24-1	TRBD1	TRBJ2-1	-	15	CATSDPTGVYREQFF	TGTGCCACCAGTGACCCGACAGGGGTATACAGGGAGCAGTTCTTC
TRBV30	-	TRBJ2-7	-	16	CAWSPPYGERGYEQYF	TGTGCCTGGAGTCCCCCCTACGGAGAAAGGGGCTACGAGCAGTACTTC
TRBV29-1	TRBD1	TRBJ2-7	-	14	CSVGTGTFSYEQYF	TGCAGCGTCGGGACAGGGACCTTCTCCTACGAGCAGTACTTC
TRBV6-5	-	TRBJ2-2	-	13	CASSFPGRGELFF	TGTGCCAGCAGTTTCCCGGGGAGAGGGGAGCTGTTTTTT
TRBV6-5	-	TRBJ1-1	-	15	CASSLDYGMNTEAFF	TGTGCCAGCAGTTTAGATTACGGGATGAACACTGAAGCTTTCTTT
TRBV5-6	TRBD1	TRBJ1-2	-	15	CASSLRDRSNYGYTF	TGTGCCAGCAGCTTGCGGGACAGGTCTAACTATGGCTACACCTTC
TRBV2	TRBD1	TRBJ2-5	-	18	CASSGGTGIKRAPETQYF	TGTGCCAGCAGTGGCGGGACAGGGATCAAGAGGGCCCCAGAGACCCAGTACTTC
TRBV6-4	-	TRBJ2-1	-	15	CASSDSAGAGHEQFF	TGTGCCAGCAGTGACTCGGCAGGGGCCGGCCATGAGCAGTTCTTC
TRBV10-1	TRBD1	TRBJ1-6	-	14	CASSESYRGSPLHF	TGCGCCAGCAGTGAGAGCTACAGGGGTTCACCCCTCCACTTT
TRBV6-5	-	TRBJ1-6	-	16	CASSYSRGKGNSPLHF	TGTGCCAGCAGTTACTCCAGGGGAAAGGGCAATTCACCCCTCCACTTT
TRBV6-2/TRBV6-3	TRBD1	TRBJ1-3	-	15	CASSYDRGKGNTIYF	TGTGCCAGCAGTTACGACAGGGGGAAAGGAAACACCATATATTTT
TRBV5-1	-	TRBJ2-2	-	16	CASRMGSYKAGGELFF	TGCGCCAGCAGAATGGGTTCGTACAAAGCGGGCGGGGAGCTGTTTTTT
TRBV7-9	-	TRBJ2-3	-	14	CASSLRLNTDTQYF	TGTGCCAGCAGCTTGAGACTTAACACAGATACGCAGTATTTT
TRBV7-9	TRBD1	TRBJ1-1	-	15	CASSPRTGRDTEAFF	TGTGCCAGCAGCCCCCGGACAGGGAGGGACACTGAAGCTTTCTTT
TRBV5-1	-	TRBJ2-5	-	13	CASSRGHQETQYF	TGCGCCAGCAGCCGTGGGCATCAAGAGACCCAGTACTTC
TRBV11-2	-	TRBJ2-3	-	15	CASSRRTASTDTQYF	TGTGCCAGCAGCCGACGGACAGCTAGCACAGATACGCAGTATTTT
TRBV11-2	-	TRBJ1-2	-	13	CASSPGVNYGYTF	TGTGCCAGCAGCCCGGGGGTAAACTATGGCTACACCTTC
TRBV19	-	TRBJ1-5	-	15	CASSILRNSNQPQHF	TGTGCCAGTAGTATTTTGAGGAATAGCAATCAGCCCCAGCATTTT
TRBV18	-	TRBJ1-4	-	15	CASSPRHGEGEKLFF	TGTGCCAGCTCACCCCGACACGGCGAAGGTGAAAAACTGTTTTTT
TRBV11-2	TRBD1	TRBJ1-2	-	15	CASRDRDRSNYGYTF	TGTGCCAGCAGAGACCGGGACAGATCTAACTATGGCTACACCTTC
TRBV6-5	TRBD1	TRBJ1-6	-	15	CASSYVTGVDSPLHF	TGTGCCAGCAGTTACGTGACAGGGGTAGATTCACCCCTCCACTTT
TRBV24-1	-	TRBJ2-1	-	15	CATSVGVESYNEQFF	TGTGCCACCAGTGTCGGGGTAGAGTCCTACAATGAGCAGTTCTTC
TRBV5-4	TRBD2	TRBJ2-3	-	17	CASSLGIAGGLADTQYF	TGTGCCAGCAGCTTGGGGATAGCGGGAGGGCTGGCAGATACGCAGTATTTT
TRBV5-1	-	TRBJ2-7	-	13	CASSLFSGYEQYF	TGCGCCAGCAGCTTGTTCTCGGGGTACGAGCAGTACTTC
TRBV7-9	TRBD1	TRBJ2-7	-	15	CASSLVRDRGREQYF	TGTGCCAGCAGCTTAGTTCGCGACAGGGGGCGGGAGCAGTACTTC
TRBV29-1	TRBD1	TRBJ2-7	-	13	CSVGDRGQGEQYF	TGCAGCGTTGGGGACAGGGGGCAAGGTGAGCAGTACTTC
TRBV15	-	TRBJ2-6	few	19	CATSRDSSPGVSGANVLTF	TGTGCCACCAGCAGAGATAGCTCCCCAGGGGTTTCTGGGGCCAACGTCCTGACTTTC
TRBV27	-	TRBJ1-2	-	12	CASSSRNYGYTF	TGTGCCAGCAGTTCGCGAAACTATGGCTACACCTTC
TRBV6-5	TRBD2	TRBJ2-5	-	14	CASSQTSRQETQYF	TGTGCCAGCAGTCAGACTAGCCGCCAAGAGACCCAGTACTTC
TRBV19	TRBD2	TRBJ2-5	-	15	CASSIVPGGRETQYF	TGTGCCAGTAGTATAGTCCCGGGGGGGCGTGAGACCCAGTACTTC
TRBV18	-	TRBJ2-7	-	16	CASSPPGSGPGREQYF	TGTGCCAGCTCACCACCGGGTAGCGGCCCGGGGCGCGAGCAGTACTTC
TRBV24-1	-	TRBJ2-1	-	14	CATSDLPPTFEQFF	TGTGCCACCAGTGATTTGCCCCCTACTTTTGAGCAGTTCTTC
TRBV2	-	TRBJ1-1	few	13	CASSAQMNTEAFF	TGTGCCAGCAGTGCTCAGATGAACACTGAAGCTTTCTTT
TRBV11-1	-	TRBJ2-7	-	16	CASSLDTGSSFYEQYF	TGTGCCAGCAGCTTAGATACAGGCTCCTCATTCTACGAGCAGTACTTC
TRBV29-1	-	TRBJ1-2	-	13	CSVYDTPNYGYTF	TGCAGCGTCTATGACACACCTAACTATGGCTACACCTTC
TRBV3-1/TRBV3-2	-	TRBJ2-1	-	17	CASSPNRGGATYNEQFF	TGTGCCAGCAGCCCTAATCGTGGGGGGGCAACCTACAATGAGCAGTTCTTC
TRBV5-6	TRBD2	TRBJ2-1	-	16	CASSLIGGRAINEQFF	TGTGCCAGCAGCTTGATTGGGGGGAGGGCCATCAATGAGCAGTTCTTC
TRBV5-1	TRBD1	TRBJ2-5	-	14	CASSLGDRQETQYF	TGCGCCAGCAGCTTGGGGGACAGACAAGAGACCCAGTACTTC
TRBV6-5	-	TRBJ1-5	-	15	CASLLSTVTNQPQHF	TGTGCCAGCCTATTATCGACAGTAACAAATCAGCCCCAGCATTTT
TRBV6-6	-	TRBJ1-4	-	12	CASTNGWDTLFF	TGTGCCAGCACCAATGGATGGGACACACTGTTTTTT
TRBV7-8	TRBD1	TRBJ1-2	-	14	CASSLGTGQYGYTF	TGTGCCAGCAGCTTAGGGACAGGGCAGTATGGCTACACCTTC
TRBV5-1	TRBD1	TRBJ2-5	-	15	CASSRTGGGEETQYF	TGCGCCAGCAGCCGGACAGGGGGAGGGGAAGAGACCCAGTACTTC
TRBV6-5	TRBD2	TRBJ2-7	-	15	CASSLHGLGLYEQYF	TGTGCCAGCAGTCTCCATGGACTAGGACTATACGAGCAGTACTTC
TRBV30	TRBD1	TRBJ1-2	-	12	CAWEQGAHGYTF	TGTGCCTGGGAACAGGGGGCTCATGGCTACACCTTC
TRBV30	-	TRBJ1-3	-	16	CAWGRTTGTPGNTIYF	TGTGCCTGGGGACGAACAACAGGGACCCCTGGAAACACCATATATTTT
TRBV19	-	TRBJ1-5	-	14	CASSITGINQPQHF	TGTGCCAGTAGTATAACAGGGATCAACCAGCCCCAGCATTTT
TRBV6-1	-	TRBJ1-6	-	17	CASSGISSGGIDSPLHF	TGTGCCAGCAGTGGAATTTCTTCAGGAGGGATTGATTCACCCCTCCACTTT
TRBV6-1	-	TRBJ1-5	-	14	CASSETVYDQPQHF	TGTGCCAGCAGTGAAACGGTATATGATCAGCCCCAGCATTTT
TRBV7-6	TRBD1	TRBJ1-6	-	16	CASSPTRRGMGSPLHF	TGTGCCAGCAGCCCAACCCGCAGGGGGATGGGTTCACCCCTCCACTTT
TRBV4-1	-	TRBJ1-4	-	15	CASSPAGPGGEKLFF	TGCGCCAGCAGCCCCGCTGGGCCCGGGGGTGAAAAACTGTTTTTT
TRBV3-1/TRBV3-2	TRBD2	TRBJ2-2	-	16	CASSPWRGANTGELFF	TGTGCCAGCAGCCCCTGGCGGGGGGCGAACACCGGGGAGCTGTTTTTT
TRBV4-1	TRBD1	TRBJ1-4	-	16	CASSQEGTGVNEKLFF	TGCGCCAGCAGCCAAGAAGGGACAGGTGTTAATGAAAAACTGTTTTTT
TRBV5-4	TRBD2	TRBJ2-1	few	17	CASSLAKLAGGYNEQFF	TGTGCCAGCAGCTTGGCCAAGCTAGCGGGGGGTTACAATGAGCAGTTCTTC